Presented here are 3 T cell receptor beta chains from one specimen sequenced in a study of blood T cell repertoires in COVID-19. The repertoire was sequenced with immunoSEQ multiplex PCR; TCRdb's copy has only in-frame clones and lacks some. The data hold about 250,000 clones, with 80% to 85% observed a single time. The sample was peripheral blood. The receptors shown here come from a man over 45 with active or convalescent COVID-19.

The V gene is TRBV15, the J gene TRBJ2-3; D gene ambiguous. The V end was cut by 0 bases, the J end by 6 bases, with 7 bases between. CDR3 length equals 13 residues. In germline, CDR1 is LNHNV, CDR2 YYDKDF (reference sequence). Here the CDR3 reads CATSRDRGDTQYF. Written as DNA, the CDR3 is TGTGCCACCAGCAGAGATCGTGGCGATACGCAGTATTTT.

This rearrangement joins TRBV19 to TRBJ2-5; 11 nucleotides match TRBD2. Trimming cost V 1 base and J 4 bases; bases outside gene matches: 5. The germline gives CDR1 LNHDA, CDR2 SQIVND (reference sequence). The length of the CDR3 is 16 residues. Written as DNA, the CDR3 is TGTGCCAGTAGTATAGTCTATAGCGGGGGGGTAGAGACCCAGTACTTC. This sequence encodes CASSIVYSGGVETQYF. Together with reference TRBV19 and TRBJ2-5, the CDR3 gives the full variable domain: DGGITQSPKYLFRKEGQNVTLSCEQNLNHDAMYWYRQDPGQGLRLIYYSQIVNDFQKGDIAEGYSVSREKKESFPLTVTSAQKNPTAFYLCASSIVYSGGVETQYFGPGTRLLVL.

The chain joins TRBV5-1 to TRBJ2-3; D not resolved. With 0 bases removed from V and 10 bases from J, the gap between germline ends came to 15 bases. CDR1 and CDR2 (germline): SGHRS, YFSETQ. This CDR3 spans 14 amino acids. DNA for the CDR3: TGCGCCAGCAGCTTGGTCCAGGCTCCCGTATCGCAGTATTTT. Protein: CASSLVQAPVSQYF.